One and the same sample provided the 11 T cell receptor beta chains below, sequenced in a study of T cell repertoires in cytomegalovirus infection. TCRdb independently ran MiXCR on the reads; one entry per CDR3 protein. The top ten clones hold 1.5% to 2% of a sample with 200,000 to 300,000 distinct CDR3 sequences, 10% to 15% of them seen once. The sample comprised PBMCs. Receptors originate from a human donor in good health (CMV status not recorded). Some clones in this sample may be carry-over from other donors' samples.

This clonotype appeared a few times. The genes are TRBV29-1 and TRBJ2-5; 11 bases line up with TRBD2. The length of the CDR3 is 14 residues. The germline gives CDR1 SQVTM, CDR2 ANQGSEA. The ends lost 7 bases at V and 0 bases at J; junction bases unmatched: 4. The CDR3 spells CSGTGLADQETQYF. The CDR3 DNA reads TGCAGCGGCACGGGACTAGCGGACCAAGAGACCCAGTACTTC.

Ten or more counts support this clonotype. In DNA, the CDR3 is TGTGCCAGCAGCGAGACAGGGACTAATGAAAAACTGTTTTTT. Amino acid sequence: CASSETGTNEKLFF. The rearrangement uses TRBV7-2 and TRBJ1-4; 7 nucleotides line up with TRBD1. The CDR3 length is 14 residues. Germline V lookup: CDR1 SGHTA, CDR2 FQGNSA. Germline trimming cut 5 bases from V and 2 bases from J; bases unmatched to any gene: 2.

This clonotype was observed many times. The chain is built from TRBV11-3 and TRBJ2-7; D remains ambiguous. The CDR3 runs to 12 residues. V was pared by 5 bases and J by 4 bases, with 9 bases between. CDR1 is SGHNT and CDR2 is YENEEA in the germline V gene. The CDR3 DNA reads as TGTGCCAGCAGCCGTAAGATGTACGAGCAGTACTTC. This codes for CASSRKMYEQYF.

This clonotype occurred many times. The CDR3 loop is CASSLEGGREETQYF. DNA for the CDR3: TGTGCCAGCAGTCTAGAGGGAGGACGGGAAGAGACCCAGTACTTC. The V gene is TRBV7-2, the J gene TRBJ2-5; tentative D call: TRBD2 (6 bases). This CDR3 contains 15 residues. From germline, CDR1 is SGHTA and CDR2 FQGNSA. Trimming left V 6 bases short and J 3 bases short, with 17 bases between.

In this sample, this clonotype turned up many times. The chain recombines TRBV7-8 with TRBJ2-2; D is ambiguous. This CDR3 contains 13 residues. The germline V gene has CDR1 SGHVS and CDR2 FQNEAQ. V lost 5 bases and J lost 6, with 10 bases in between. This CDR3 is CASSPQEAGELFF. CDR3 coding DNA: TGTGCCAGCAGCCCCCAAGAGGCCGGGGAGCTGTTTTTT.

About this clonotype: Being one base from a much bigger clone, this may be a read error. V gene TRBV5-5 combines with J gene TRBJ1-2; TRBD1 matches at 7 bases. Germline values: CDR1 SGHKS, CDR2 YYEKEE (reference sequence). The CDR3 consists of 16 residues. In DNA, the CDR3 is TGTACCAGCAGCCAAAACGACGGCTCAGGGGGAAGGGGCTACACCTTC. Encoded protein: CTSSQNDGSGGRGYTF.

The chain couples TRBV20-1 to TRBJ2-5; TRBD2 agrees at 13 bases. The CDR3 contains 17 residues. V lost 2 bases and J lost 0; bases outside the gene matches: 6. Per germline, CDR1 DFQATT and CDR2 SNEGSKA (reference sequence). CDR3 region: CSARRTSGSVYQETQYF. The CDR3 DNA is TGCAGTGCTAGAAGGACTAGCGGGAGTGTATACCAAGAGACCCAGTACTTC.

This clonotype was recorded many times. The CDR3 is CASRGGVSGANVLTF. The CDR3 DNA reads TGTGCCAGTAGGGGCGGAGTCTCTGGGGCCAACGTCCTGACTTTC. V usage is TRBV6-2 or TRBV6-3 and J usage is TRBJ2-6, with D possibly matching TRBD1 (5 bases). Trimming pared 9 bases from V and 0 bases from J, leaving 12 bases between. Per germline, CDR1 MNHEY and CDR2 SVGEGT. This CDR3 is built from 15 residues.

V is TRBV10-3 and J is TRBJ2-3; D remains ambiguous. The germline CDR1 and CDR2 sequences are ENHRY and SYGVKD. V was trimmed by 5 bases and J by 3 bases, leaving 9 bases between them. The CDR3 has 13 amino acids. The CDR3 loop reads CAISSNVTDTQYF. CDR3 nucleotides: TGTGCCATCAGTTCTAACGTGACAGATACGCAGTATTTT.

This clonotype was observed a handful of times. The chain recombines TRBV6-2 or TRBV6-3 with TRBJ2-1; 9 nucleotides match TRBD1. Trimming removed 5 bases from V and 8 bases from J; junction bases left unmatched: 7. Looked up from germline, CDR1 is MNHEY and CDR2 is SVGEGT. The CDR3 covers 14 residues. Here the CDR3 reads CASSDGTGQHEQFF. In DNA, the CDR3 is TGTGCCAGCAGTGACGGGACAGGGCAACATGAGCAGTTCTTC.

This clonotype showed up many times. This chain joins TRBV28 and TRBJ2-1; D is unresolved. V was clipped by 5 bases and J by 3 bases, with 11 bases between them. Per the germline V gene, CDR1 is MDHEN and CDR2 is SYDVKM. The CDR3 extends over 14 amino acids. The CDR3 region has the DNA TGTGCCAGCAGTCCCCTAGAGTTCTACAATGAGCAGTTCTTC. Translation: CASSPLEFYNEQFF.